These 7 T cell receptor beta chains were sequenced from one sample in a study of T cells after yellow fever vaccination. A single record per CDR3 protein comes from TCRdb applying MiXCR to the 5' RACE reads. The sample carries some 350,000 distinct CDR3 sequences, around a tenth recorded once. This specimen consisted of PBMCs, obtained on the day of the first yellow fever vaccination. The source of these receptors is a man younger than 30 who received the YFV17D yellow fever vaccine.

This clonotype was counted a few times. This sequence joins TRBV12-3 or TRBV12-4 and TRBJ1-2; D not resolved. CDR3 size: 15 residues. V lost 8 bases and J lost 5, with 21 bases in between. CDR3 coding DNA: TGTGCCAGCGCAGACCCCCCACAAGGGTATTATGGCTACACCTTC. It is translated as CASADPPQGYYGYTF.

The chain uses TRBV19 and TRBJ2-3; 11 nucleotides align to TRBD2. The CDR3 totals 16 residues. Germline CDR1 LNHDA, CDR2 SQIVND (reference sequence). Trimming cost V 1 base and J 6 bases; bases outside gene matches: 6. The CDR3 spells CASSIAGTSGRDTQYF. The CDR3 DNA sequence: TGTGCCAGTAGTATAGCTGGGACTAGCGGACGGGATACGCAGTATTTT.

This clonotype was detected many times. The chain couples TRBV20-1 to TRBJ2-3, with D tentatively TRBD1 (5 bases). Germline-derived CDR1 and CDR2 are DFQATT and SNEGSKA (reference sequence). The CDR3 has 14 amino acids. V was clipped by 3 bases and J by 1 base, with 11 bases between them. The CDR3 DNA is TGCAGTGCTAGGTGGCAGGGTGGCACAGATACGCAGTATTTT. Translated: CSARWQGGTDTQYF.

This clonotype was seen a few times. V gene TRBV7-2 combines with J gene TRBJ1-1; possibly TRBD1 for D (5 bases). The V end lost 2 bases, the J end lost 3 bases, and 16 bases lay between the germline ends. The germline gives CDR1 SGHTA, CDR2 FQGNSA. This CDR3 contains 16 residues. The CDR3 here is CASSLPPGIWDTEAFF. The CDR3 DNA sequence: TGTGCCAGCAGCTTACCCCCAGGGATCTGGGACACTGAAGCTTTCTTT.

This clonotype was seen only a few times. The chain is built from TRBV7-3 and TRBJ2-3; 7 nucleotides align to TRBD1. The germline V gene encodes CDR1 SGHTA and CDR2 FQGTGA. With 5 bases clipped from V and 2 bases from J, the junction kept 7 bases outside the gene matches. The CDR3 totals 15 residues. CDR3 loop: CASSPQGPSTDTQYF. The CDR3 DNA reads TGTGCCAGCAGCCCACAGGGGCCATCCACAGATACGCAGTATTTT.

A few counts support this clonotype. J is TRBJ2-3 and V is TRBV5-1; TRBD2 matches at 9 bases. V lost 6 bases to trimming and J lost 0 bases; unmatched junction nucleotides: 11. The germline V gene has CDR1 SGHRS and CDR2 YFSETQ. The CDR3 loop spans 17 amino acids. The CDR3 loop is CASTPAGGGASTDTQYF. Written as DNA, the CDR3 is TGCGCCAGCACCCCCGCGGGGGGGGGGGCAAGCACAGATACGCAGTATTTT.

The genes are TRBV5-1 and TRBJ2-7; possibly TRBD1 for D (6 bases). Germline lookup yields CDR1 SGHRS and CDR2 YFSETQ. Trimming removed 4 bases at V and 0 bases at J, with 17 bases between. The CDR3 is 16 residues long. The CDR3 here is CASSQGIGISSYEQYF. The CDR3 bases are TGCGCCAGCAGCCAGGGGATAGGAATCAGCTCCTACGAGCAGTACTTC.